This T cell receptor beta chain was identified during a study of T cells in Graves' hyperthyroidism and ophthalmopathy. Study context: Peripheral blood was secured at the point of initial diagnosis, before any treatment.

Amplified regions were TCR beta CDR3 sequences from RNA transcripts. The HTBI set primed first-round TCR CDR3 RT-PCR. TCRdb processed the multiplex PCR reads anew with MiXCR; each CDR3 protein has one entry. The sample records around 420,000 distinct CDR3 sequences, 15% to 18% being singletons. Researchers barred patients who had uncontrolled infection, other autoimmune disease, pregnancy or lactation. Fresh peripheral blood, about 9.9 ml, yielded the PBMCs. The CDR3 has 20 amino acids. V gave up 1 base and J gave up 0 bases; unmatched junction bases: 9. This clonotype was sampled from a woman aged 18-29 years with Graves' hyperthyroidism. Sequenced sample: blood. V and J are TRBV12-3 or TRBV12-4 and TRBJ2-1; 13 bases fit TRBD2. The CDR3 bases are TGTGCCAGCAGTTTAGGGGTGGGACTAGCGGGACCGATCTCCTACAATGAGCAGTTCTTC. This sequence encodes CASSLGVGLAGPISYNEQFF.